One and the same sample provided the 26 T cell receptor beta chains below, sequenced in a study of blood T cell repertoires in COVID-19. Only in-frame clones appear in the TCRdb table, and some are missing; sequencing was by immunoSEQ multiplex PCR. In the table there are roughly 150,000 clones, 80% of which are singletons. The sample comprised PBMCs or T cells enriched from blood (not recorded which). These receptors came from a woman aged 60-75 years who had recovered from COVID-19.

V gene TRBV5-1 combines with J gene TRBJ2-7; TRBD2 matches 8 bases. This CDR3 is 15 amino acids long. Germline CDR1 SGHRS, CDR2 YFSETQ. Trimming took 7 bases from V and 4 from J; bases not matched to a gene: 13. In nucleotides, the CDR3 is TGCGCCAGCGCCATGGGGCGGGGGGACTCGTACGAGCAGTACTTC. Translating gives CASAMGRGDSYEQYF.

This chain joins TRBV18 and TRBJ1-2; 9 positions match TRBD1. The trim removed 3 bases at V and 2 bases at J, leaving 7 bases unmatched. The CDR3 consists of 16 residues. The V gene's germline CDR1 is KGHSH and CDR2 LQKENI. CDR3 coding DNA: TGTGCCAGCTCACCCTCCGGGACAGGGAAAAACTATGGCTACACCTTC. As protein: CASSPSGTGKNYGYTF. Based on the CDR3 plus reference TRBV18 and TRBJ1-2, the full variable domain is NAGVMQNPRHLVRRRGQEARLRCSPMKGHSHVYWYRQLPEEGLKFMVYLQKENIIDESGMPKERFSAEFPKEGPSILRIQQVVRGDSAAYFCASSPSGTGKNYGYTFGSGTRLTVV.

J is TRBJ1-3 and V is TRBV19; D perhaps matches TRBD1 (5 bases). V was pared by 3 bases and J by 4 bases, with 10 bases between. Germline values: CDR1 LNHDA, CDR2 SQIVND (reference sequence). This CDR3 has 14 amino acids. This CDR3 is CASSIRTSGNTIYF. For the CDR3, the DNA is TGTGCCAGTAGTATCCGGACATCGGGAAACACCATATATTTT.

The chain is built from TRBV6-5 and TRBJ1-5; 8 bases agree with TRBD1. Germline trimming cut 6 bases from V and 5 bases from J; bases unmatched to any gene: 6. CDR1 MNHEY and CDR2 SVGAGI come from the germline V gene. CDR3 length: 14 amino acids. CDR3 in DNA: TGTGCCAGCAGCGGGGACAGGTCCTATCAGCCCCAGCATTTT. Translated: CASSGDRSYQPQHF.

The V call is TRBV5-4, the J call TRBJ1-4; maybe TRBD1 (6 bases). The germline V gene has CDR1 SGHNT and CDR2 YYREEE (reference sequence). Trimming cost V 3 bases and J 7 bases, with 19 bases left between them. The CDR3 runs 16 residues. The CDR3 is CASSSGGPLGGEKLFF. The CDR3 DNA reads as TGTGCCAGCAGCTCCGGGGGGCCCTTAGGAGGTGAAAAACTGTTTTTT.

The CDR3 region has the DNA TGTGCCAGTAGTATAGCACAGGGTCCCTACTACGAGCAGTACTTC. Translating it yields CASSIAQGPYYEQYF. The genes are TRBV19 and TRBJ2-7; maybe TRBD1 (6 bases). CDR1 LNHDA and CDR2 SQIVND come from the germline V gene (reference sequence). Trimming pared 1 base from V and 3 bases from J, leaving 13 bases between. This CDR3 is built from 15 residues.

The genes are TRBV27 and TRBJ2-1; 15 bases agree with TRBD2. V shed 5 bases, J shed 0 bases, and the junction held 8 bases outside the gene matches. The CDR3 totals 19 residues. CDR1 and CDR2 from the germline V gene are MNHEY and SMNVEV (reference sequence). CDR3 coding DNA: TGTGCCAGCAGTCCAGGGACTAGCGGGGGGCTACGCTCCTACAATGAGCAGTTCTTC. It translates to CASSPGTSGGLRSYNEQFF.

This clone has only a few counts. In DNA form, the CDR3 reads TGTGCCAGTAAGATCGCAGGCATGAACACTGAAGCTTTCTTT. Protein sequence: CASKIAGMNTEAFF. V is TRBV19 and J is TRBJ1-1; D gene uncertain. There are 14 residues in the CDR3. V was shortened by 7 bases and J by 0 bases, with 12 bases between the two germline ends. CDR1 and CDR2 from the germline V gene are LNHDA and SQIVND (reference sequence).

The V call is TRBV5-6, the J call TRBJ1-1, with a weak D call TRBD1 (5 bases). The CDR3 runs to 14 residues. V dropped 2 bases and J dropped 2 bases, with 10 bases sitting between them. CDR1 SGHDT and CDR2 YYEEEE come from the germline V gene. The DNA for the CDR3 is TGTGCCAGCAGCTTCAGGACACAAAACACTGAAGCTTTCTTT. The encoded protein is CASSFRTQNTEAFF.

The rearrangement links TRBV18 to TRBJ2-5; 9 positions agree with TRBD1. The trim removed 2 bases at V and 2 bases at J, leaving 3 bases unmatched. The CDR3 consists of 15 residues. The germline gives CDR1 KGHSH, CDR2 LQKENI. In nucleotides, the CDR3 is TGTGCCAGCTCACCAAAACAGGGGGCGCAAGAGACCCAGTACTTC. Translated, it gives CASSPKQGAQETQYF.

The chain recombines TRBV18 with TRBJ1-2; TRBD1 matches at 7 bases. V trimming: 3 bases; J trimming: 3 bases; junction bases outside the gene matches: 4. CDR1 and CDR2 from the germline V gene are KGHSH and LQKENI. The CDR3 length is 14 residues. CDR3 residues: CASSPRTGDYGYTF. CDR3 DNA sequence: TGTGCCAGCTCACCCCGAACAGGGGACTATGGCTACACCTTC.

In this sample, this clone turned up once. CDR3 amino acids: CASSPPRGASGANVLTF. In DNA form, the CDR3 reads TGTGCCAGCTCACCACCTCGGGGGGCCTCTGGGGCCAACGTCCTGACTTTC. The V gene is TRBV18, the J gene TRBJ2-6, with a weak D call TRBD2 (7 bases). There are 17 residues in the CDR3. Germline V gene sequence: CDR1 KGHSH, CDR2 LQKENI. Trimming took 0 bases from V and 0 from J, leaving 9 bases between them. The variable domain in full, completed from reference TRBV18 and TRBJ2-6, reads NAGVMQNPRHLVRRRGQEARLRCSPMKGHSHVYWYRQLPEEGLKFMVYLQKENIIDESGMPKERFSAEFPKEGPSILRIQQVVRGDSAAYFCASSPPRGASGANVLTFGAGSRLTVL.

This sequence joins TRBV6-1 and TRBJ1-6, with D perhaps TRBD1 (5 bases). This CDR3 has 16 amino acids. Germline CDR1 is MNHNS and CDR2 is SASEGT. The ends were cut back, 3 bases at V and 7 bases at J, with 16 bases in the middle. The CDR3 DNA reads as TGTGCCAGCAGTGACCCGGGGGGGAAGGAGAATTCACCCCTCCACTTT. Translating it yields CASSDPGGKENSPLHF.

The chain carries TRBV5-6 and TRBJ2-1, with 9 bases lining up with TRBD1. The length of the CDR3 is 16 residues. Germline lookup yields CDR1 SGHDT and CDR2 YYEEEE. The junction had 13 bases not matched to a gene; V was cut back by 6 bases and J by 6 bases. CDR3 DNA sequence: TGTGCCAGCATCAGGGAAGTGGGACAGGGTATCAATGAGCAGTTCTTC. This encodes CASIREVGQGINEQFF.

This chain uses TRBV7-7 with TRBJ2-7; 7 bases are shared with TRBD1. The CDR3 runs 21 residues. Germline V lookup: CDR1 SSHAT, CDR2 FNYEAQ (reference sequence). V lost 3 bases to trimming and J lost 6 bases; unmatched junction nucleotides: 29. The CDR3 DNA follows: TGTGCCAGCAGCTTCGATCAAAACCCCTTCCGACAGGGCGCCCCTATCTGCGAGCAGTACTTC. Translated: CASSFDQNPFRQGAPICEQYF.

This clone was detected only a few times. The V gene is TRBV5-8, the J gene TRBJ1-4, with a weak D call TRBD1 (6 bases). The germline CDR1 and CDR2 sequences are SGHTS and YDEGEE. V was shortened by 5 bases and J by 3 bases, with 14 bases between the two germline ends. The CDR3 covers 15 residues. In DNA form, the CDR3 reads TGTGCCAGCAGTTCGGCCTACAGGGCTAATGAAAAACTGTTTTTT. It translates to CASSSAYRANEKLFF.

The V gene is TRBV3-1 (or the pseudogene TRBV3-2), the J gene TRBJ2-1, with 9 bases aligning to TRBD2. The CDR3 contains 16 residues. V was clipped by 4 bases and J by 6 bases; unmatched bases: 10. Germline lookup yields CDR1 LGHDT and CDR2 YNNKEL (reference sequence). The CDR3 DNA follows: TGTGCCAGCAGCCTCATCACTAGCGGGCAACCCAATGAGCAGTTCTTC. Its protein is CASSLITSGQPNEQFF.

The chain couples TRBV6-5 to TRBJ1-1; tentatively, D is TRBD1 (5 bases). The CDR3 runs 15 residues. Between the trimmed V and J ends, which lost 8 bases and 1 base, there was a span of 17 bases. CDR1 is MNHEY and CDR2 is SVGAGI in the germline V gene. Written as DNA, the CDR3 is TGTGCCAGCGGCGGGGCGGGCGTGGGGAACACTGAAGCTTTCTTT. It translates to CASGGAGVGNTEAFF.

This clone was seen a handful of times. The genes are TRBV7-8 and TRBJ2-2, with 10 bases matching TRBD2. Germline V gives CDR1 SGHVS, CDR2 FQNEAQ. This CDR3 spans 15 amino acids. Trimming at V came to 4 bases and at J to 4 bases, leaving 3 bases not matched to a gene. CDR3 DNA: TGTGCCAGCAGCTGGAGCGGGGGGGCCACCGGGGAGCTGTTTTTT. Residues: CASSWSGGATGELFF.

The J gene is TRBJ1-6, the V gene TRBV7-8; 7 nucleotides line up with TRBD1. This CDR3 contains 15 residues. The trim removed 4 bases at V and 7 bases at J, leaving 7 bases unmatched. Per germline, CDR1 SGHVS and CDR2 FQNEAQ. The CDR3 loop is CASSSFDRVNSPLHF. CDR3 sequence (DNA): TGTGCCAGCAGCTCGTTTGACAGGGTCAATTCACCCCTCCACTTT.

The V call is TRBV5-1, the J call TRBJ1-1, with no clear D. CDR1 is SGHRS and CDR2 is YFSETQ in the germline V gene. Trimming removed 4 bases at V and 0 bases at J, with 16 bases between. The CDR3 runs 16 residues. The CDR3 region has the DNA TGCGCCAGCAGCCCGGGGAACGTTATCCTGAACACTGAAGCTTTCTTT. This translates into CASSPGNVILNTEAFF.

A few counts support this clone. The rearrangement joins TRBV12-3 or TRBV12-4 to TRBJ1-2; 9 bases fit TRBD1. Germline trimming cut 6 bases from V and 8 bases from J; bases unmatched to any gene: 7. The CDR3 spans 13 residues. The CDR3 reads CASSPTGGLGYTF. The CDR3 DNA reads as TGTGCCAGCAGCCCTACAGGGGGCTTGGGCTACACCTTC.

Many counts were recorded for this clone. V is TRBV4-1 and J is TRBJ2-1; TRBD1 agrees at 11 bases. The CDR3 has 16 amino acids. The J segment lost 7 bases and the V segment lost 6 bases, leaving 11 bases of the junction unmatched. The germline CDR1 and CDR2 sequences are MGHRA and YSYEKL. CDR3 coding DNA: TGCGCCAGCAGACTCGGACAGGGGGCCGCCGGGAATGAGCAGTTCTTC. Its protein is CASRLGQGAAGNEQFF.

The chain has TRBV4-1 and TRBJ2-7; TRBD1 aligns across 12 bases. V lost 4 bases and J lost 5; bases outside the gene matches: 3. CDR1 is MGHRA and CDR2 is YSYEKL in the germline V gene. This CDR3 is 14 amino acids long. The CDR3 bases are TGCGCCAGCAGCCTCGGGACAGGGGGCAACGAGCAGTACTTC. This gives the protein CASSLGTGGNEQYF.

This clone was observed once. The J gene is TRBJ2-7, the V gene TRBV15; TRBD1 matches 7 bases. Germline CDR1 is LNHNV and CDR2 is YYDKDF (reference sequence). With 1 base clipped from V and 0 bases from J, the junction kept 0 bases outside the gene matches. There are 14 residues in the CDR3. CDR3 coding DNA: TGTGCCACCAGCAGAGGGACAGGCTCCTACGAGCAGTACTTC. Protein sequence: CATSRGTGSYEQYF.

The rearrangement links TRBV19 to TRBJ1-2; 8 bases align to TRBD1. The junction had 6 bases not matched to a gene; V was cut back by 5 bases and J by 4 bases. Per germline, CDR1 LNHDA and CDR2 SQIVND (reference sequence). The CDR3 is made up of 14 amino acids. The CDR3 DNA sequence: TGTGCCAGTAGTCCTGGGACAGGTGGCTATGGCTACACCTTC. This codes for CASSPGTGGYGYTF.